This entry is about one T cell receptor (beta chain). The antigen remains undetermined. This entry comes from a study of a mutant IDH1 vaccine in newly diagnosed glioma. The length of the CDR3 is 14 residues. Germline-derived CDR1 and CDR2 are SGHKS and YYEKEE (reference sequence). The V and J ends lost 4 bases and 7 bases, in that order; junction bases with no gene match: 7. Indicated time point: week 11, during vaccination. Mutant IDH1 20-mer peptide, at 300 ug, made up each vaccine dose, with topical imiquimod. Only in-frame clones appear in the TCRdb table, and some are missing; sequencing was by immunoSEQ multiplex PCR. The table has some 60,000 clones, 80% seen once.

Specimen: PBMCs, collected from a glioma patient whose treatment included an IDH1 peptide vaccine. The sequence was obtained from a middle-aged man with glioma. The gene calls are TRBV5-5 and TRBJ1-2; 10 bases line up with TRBD1. The CDR3, as DNA: TGTGCCAGCAGCCCCGACAGGGGGCTCGGTGGCTACACCTTC. This encodes CASSPDRGLGGYTF. Full variable domain (rest looked up from reference TRBV5-5 and TRBJ1-2): DAGVTQSPTHLIKTRGQQVTLRCSPISGHKSVSWYQQVLGQGPQFIFQYYEKEERGRGNFPDRFSARQFPNYSSELNVNALLLGDSALYLCASSPDRGLGGYTFGSGTRLTVV.